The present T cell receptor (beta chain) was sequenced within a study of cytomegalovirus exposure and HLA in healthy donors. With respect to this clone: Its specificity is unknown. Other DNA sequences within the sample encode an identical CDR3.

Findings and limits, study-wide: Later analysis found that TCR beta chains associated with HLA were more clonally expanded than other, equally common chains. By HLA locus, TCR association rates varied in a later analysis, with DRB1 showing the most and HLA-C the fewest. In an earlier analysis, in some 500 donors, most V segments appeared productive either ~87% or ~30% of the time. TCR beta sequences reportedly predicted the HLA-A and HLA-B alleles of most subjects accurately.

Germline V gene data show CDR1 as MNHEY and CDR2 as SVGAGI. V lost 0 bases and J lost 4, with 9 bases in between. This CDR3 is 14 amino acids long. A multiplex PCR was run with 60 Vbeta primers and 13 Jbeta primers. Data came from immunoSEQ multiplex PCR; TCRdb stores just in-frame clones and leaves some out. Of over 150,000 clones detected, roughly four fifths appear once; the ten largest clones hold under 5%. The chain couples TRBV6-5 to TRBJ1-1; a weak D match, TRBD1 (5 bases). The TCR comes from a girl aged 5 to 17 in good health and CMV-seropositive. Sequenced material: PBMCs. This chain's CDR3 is CASSYSQGGTEAFF. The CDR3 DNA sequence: TGTGCCAGCAGTTACTCGCAGGGCGGCACTGAAGCTTTCTTT.